The T cell receptor (beta chain) described here comes from a study of T-cell reconstitution after alpha-beta-depleted transplantation in children. The CDR3 length is 16 residues. The ends were cut back, 2 bases at V and 0 bases at J, with 15 bases in the middle. Germline CDR1 reads SQVTM; CDR2 reads ANQGSEA. Molecular barcoding with unique molecular identifiers was used for the TCRbeta library. TCRdb independently ran MiXCR on the PCR reads; one entry per CDR3 protein. The sample yields approximately 1,000,000 distinct CDR3 sequences, roughly 29% seen once. The source is a boy less than two years old who had a stem cell transplant for SCID, so the T cells may come from the graft donor. The J gene is TRBJ2-3, the V gene TRBV29-1, with a tentative D call TRBD1 (5 bases). The sample was PBMCs, mostly from graft donor cells, taken 360 days after TCRalphabeta/CD19-depleted stem cell transplant. CDR3 nucleotides: TGCAGCGTTGAATTCGGACACCAGTTCAGCACAGATACGCAGTATTTT. It is translated as CSVEFGHQFSTDTQYF.